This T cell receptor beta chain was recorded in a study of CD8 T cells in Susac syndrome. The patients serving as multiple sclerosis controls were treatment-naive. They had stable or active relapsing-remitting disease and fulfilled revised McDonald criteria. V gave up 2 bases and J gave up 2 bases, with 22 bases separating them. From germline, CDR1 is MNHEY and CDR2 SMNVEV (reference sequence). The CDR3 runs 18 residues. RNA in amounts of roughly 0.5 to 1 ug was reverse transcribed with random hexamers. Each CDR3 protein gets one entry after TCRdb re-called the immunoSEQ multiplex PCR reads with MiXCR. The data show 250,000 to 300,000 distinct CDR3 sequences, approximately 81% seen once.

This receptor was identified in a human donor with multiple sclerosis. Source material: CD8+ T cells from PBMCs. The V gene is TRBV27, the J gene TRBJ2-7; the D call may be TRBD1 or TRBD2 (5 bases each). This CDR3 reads CASSLIVPGPQRTYEQYF. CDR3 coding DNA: TGTGCCAGCAGTTTAATCGTTCCGGGGCCCCAGCGCACCTACGAGCAGTACTTC.